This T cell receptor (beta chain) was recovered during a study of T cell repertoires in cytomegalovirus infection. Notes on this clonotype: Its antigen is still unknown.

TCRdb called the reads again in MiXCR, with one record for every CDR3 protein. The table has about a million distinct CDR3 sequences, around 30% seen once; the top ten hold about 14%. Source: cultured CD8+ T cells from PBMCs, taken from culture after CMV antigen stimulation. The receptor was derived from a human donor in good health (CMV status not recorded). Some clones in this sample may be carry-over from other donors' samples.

The CDR3 nucleotides are TGTGCCAGCAGTCCCGCACAGACATCTCACGAGCAGTACTTC. The encoded protein is CASSPAQTSHEQYF. The chain employs TRBV28 and TRBJ2-7; D remains unclear. Trimming cost V 5 bases and J 5 bases, with 16 bases left between them. The germline V gene has CDR1 MDHEN and CDR2 SYDVKM. The CDR3 is 14 amino acids.